Described below is a single T cell receptor (beta chain) sequence and its context. The antigen is not known. Clones were sequenced by immunoSEQ multiplex PCR, and TCRdb holds only the in-frame ones, with some missing. The table shows roughly 170,000 clones, with 87% occurring only once. The CDR3 is made up of 14 amino acids. V gave up 3 bases and J gave up 9 bases; unmatched junction bases: 2. Germline values: CDR1 LNHNV, CDR2 YYDKDF (reference sequence). The data were taken from a study of T cell responses to AZD1222 COVID-19 vaccine. General study points: The study found vaccine-associated CD4 TCRs spanning spike, dominant at 160-218 and 743-854. At baseline, just a handful of AZD1222 recipients tested seropositive. Repertoires were collected only later (after the peak T cell response had occurred). Epitopes outside B.1.351 and B.1.1.7 mutated regions reportedly drew nearly half of spike TCRs.

Sequencing was performed on peripheral blood, taken on day 0 of AZD1222 vaccination. The chain couples TRBV15 to TRBJ1-6; TRBD1 matches 10 bases. The TCR was taken from an adult in good health. CDR3 coding DNA: TGTGCCACCAGCAGGACAGGGGGCAGTTCACCCCTCCACTTT. Amino acids: CATSRTGGSSPLHF.